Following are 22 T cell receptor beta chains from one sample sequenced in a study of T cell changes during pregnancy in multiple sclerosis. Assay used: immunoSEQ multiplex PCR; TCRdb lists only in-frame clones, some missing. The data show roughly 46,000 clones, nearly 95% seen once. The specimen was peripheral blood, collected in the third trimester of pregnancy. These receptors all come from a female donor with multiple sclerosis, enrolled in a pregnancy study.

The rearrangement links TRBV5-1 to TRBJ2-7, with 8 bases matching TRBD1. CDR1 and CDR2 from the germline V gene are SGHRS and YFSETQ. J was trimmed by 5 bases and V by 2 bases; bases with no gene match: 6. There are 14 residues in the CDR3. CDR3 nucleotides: TGCGCCAGCAGCTTATCCGGGACAGGAAACGAGCAGTACTTC. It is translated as CASSLSGTGNEQYF.

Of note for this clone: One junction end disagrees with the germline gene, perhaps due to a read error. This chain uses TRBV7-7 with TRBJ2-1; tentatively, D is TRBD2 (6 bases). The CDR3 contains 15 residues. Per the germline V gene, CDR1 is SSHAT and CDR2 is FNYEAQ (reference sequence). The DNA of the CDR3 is TGTGCTAGCAGCTTAGCGGTGAGCTCCTACAATGAGCAGTTCTTC. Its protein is CASSLAVSSYNEQFF.

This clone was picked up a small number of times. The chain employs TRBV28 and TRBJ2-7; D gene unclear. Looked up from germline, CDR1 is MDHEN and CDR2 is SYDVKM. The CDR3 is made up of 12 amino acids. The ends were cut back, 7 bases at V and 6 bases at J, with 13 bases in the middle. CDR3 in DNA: TGTGCCAGCAAAACCGTGATGAGCGAGCAGTACTTC. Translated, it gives CASKTVMSEQYF.

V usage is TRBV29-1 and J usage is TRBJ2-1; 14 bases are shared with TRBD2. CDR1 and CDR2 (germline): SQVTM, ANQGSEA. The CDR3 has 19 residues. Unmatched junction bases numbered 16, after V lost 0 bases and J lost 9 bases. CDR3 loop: CSVEDLLGLAGVVGGEQFF. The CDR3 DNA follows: TGCAGCGTTGAAGATCTCCTGGGACTAGCGGGAGTGGTGGGGGGTGAGCAGTTCTTC.

The CDR3 region has the DNA TGTGCCAGCAGCTTGCTAGCGGGAGGGCCCCACGAGCAGTACTTC. Translating gives CASSLLAGGPHEQYF. This rearrangement joins TRBV5-6 to TRBJ2-7, with 12 bases fitting TRBD2. Germline CDR1 SGHDT, CDR2 YYEEEE. Trimming at V came to 1 base and at J to 5 bases, leaving 4 bases not matched to a gene. CDR3 length: 15 residues.

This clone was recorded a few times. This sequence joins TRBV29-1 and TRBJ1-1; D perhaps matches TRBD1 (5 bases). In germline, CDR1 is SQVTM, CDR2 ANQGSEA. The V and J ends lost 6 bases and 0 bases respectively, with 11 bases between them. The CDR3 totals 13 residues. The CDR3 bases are TGCAGCGTACAGGCCGGCATGAACACTGAAGCTTTCTTT. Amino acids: CSVQAGMNTEAFF.

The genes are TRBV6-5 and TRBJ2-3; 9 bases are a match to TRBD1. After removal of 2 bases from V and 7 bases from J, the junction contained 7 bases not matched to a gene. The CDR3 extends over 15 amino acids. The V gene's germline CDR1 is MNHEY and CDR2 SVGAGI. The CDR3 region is CASSYEGTGRNTQYF. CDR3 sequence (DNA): TGTGCCAGCAGTTACGAGGGGACAGGGAGAAATACGCAGTATTTT.

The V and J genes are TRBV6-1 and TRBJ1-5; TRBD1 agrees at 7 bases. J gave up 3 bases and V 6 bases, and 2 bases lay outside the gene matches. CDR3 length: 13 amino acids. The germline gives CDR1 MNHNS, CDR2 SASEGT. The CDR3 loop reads CASRQGSNQPQHF. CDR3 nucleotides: TGTGCCAGCAGACAGGGGTCCAATCAGCCCCAGCATTTT.

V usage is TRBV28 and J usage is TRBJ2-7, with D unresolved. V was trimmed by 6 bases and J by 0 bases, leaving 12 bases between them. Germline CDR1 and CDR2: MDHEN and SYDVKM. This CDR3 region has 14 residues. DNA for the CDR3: TGTGCCAGCAGCCGCCAGGAAAGCTCCTACGAGCAGTACTTC. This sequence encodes CASSRQESSYEQYF.

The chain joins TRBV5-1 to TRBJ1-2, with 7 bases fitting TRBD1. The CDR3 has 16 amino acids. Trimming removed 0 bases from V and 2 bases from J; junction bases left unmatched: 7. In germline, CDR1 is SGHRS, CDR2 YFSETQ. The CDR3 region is CASSLEEGAKNYGYTF. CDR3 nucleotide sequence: TGCGCCAGCAGCTTGGAGGAGGGGGCAAAGAACTATGGCTACACCTTC.

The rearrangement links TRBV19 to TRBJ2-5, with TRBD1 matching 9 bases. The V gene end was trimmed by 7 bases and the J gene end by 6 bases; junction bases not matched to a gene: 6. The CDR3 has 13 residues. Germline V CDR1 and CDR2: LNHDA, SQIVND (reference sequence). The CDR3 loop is CASTRQGGQTQYF. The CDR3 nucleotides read TGTGCCAGTACTAGACAGGGGGGACAGACCCAGTACTTC.

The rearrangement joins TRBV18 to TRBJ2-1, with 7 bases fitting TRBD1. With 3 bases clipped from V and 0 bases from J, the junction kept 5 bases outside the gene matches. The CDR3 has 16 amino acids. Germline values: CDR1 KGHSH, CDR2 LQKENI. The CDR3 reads CASSPLRGTSYNEQFF. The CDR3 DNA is TGTGCCAGCTCACCCCTCAGGGGGACCTCCTACAATGAGCAGTTCTTC.

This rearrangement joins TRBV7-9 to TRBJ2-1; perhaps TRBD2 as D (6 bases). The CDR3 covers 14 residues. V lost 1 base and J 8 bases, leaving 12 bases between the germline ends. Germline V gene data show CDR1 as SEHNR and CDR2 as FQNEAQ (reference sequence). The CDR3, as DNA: TGTGCCAGCAGCTTAGGAGCGGCTAGCGATGAGCAGTTCTTC. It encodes CASSLGAASDEQFF.

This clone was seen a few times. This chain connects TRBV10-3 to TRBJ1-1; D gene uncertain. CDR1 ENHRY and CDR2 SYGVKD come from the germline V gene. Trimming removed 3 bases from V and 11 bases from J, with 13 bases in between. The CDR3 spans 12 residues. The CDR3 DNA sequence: TGTGCCATCAGTGATGAGTCTCTGGTGGCTTTCTTT. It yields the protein CAISDESLVAFF.

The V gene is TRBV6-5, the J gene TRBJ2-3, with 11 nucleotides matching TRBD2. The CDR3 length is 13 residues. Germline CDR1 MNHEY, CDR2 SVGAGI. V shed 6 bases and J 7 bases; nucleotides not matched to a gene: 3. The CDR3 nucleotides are TGTGCCAGCAGCCGACTAGCGGGAAATACGCAGTATTTT. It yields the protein CASSRLAGNTQYF.

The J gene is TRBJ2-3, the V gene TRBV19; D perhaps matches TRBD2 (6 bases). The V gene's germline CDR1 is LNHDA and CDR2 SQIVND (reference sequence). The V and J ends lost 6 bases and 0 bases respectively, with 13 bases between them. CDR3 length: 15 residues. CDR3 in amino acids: CASRVRETSTDTQYF. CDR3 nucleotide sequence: TGTGCCAGTAGGGTGCGGGAAACTAGCACAGATACGCAGTATTTT. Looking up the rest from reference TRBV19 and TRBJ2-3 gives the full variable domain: DGGITQSPKYLFRKEGQNVTLSCEQNLNHDAMYWYRQDPGQGLRLIYYSQIVNDFQKGDIAEGYSVSREKKESFPLTVTSAQKNPTAFYLCASRVRETSTDTQYFGPGTRLTVL.

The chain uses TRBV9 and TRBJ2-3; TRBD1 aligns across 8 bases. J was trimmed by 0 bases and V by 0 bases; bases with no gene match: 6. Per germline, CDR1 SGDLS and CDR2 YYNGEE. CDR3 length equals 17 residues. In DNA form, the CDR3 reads TGTGCCAGCAGCGTAGCTACAGGACAGGGTAGCACAGATACGCAGTATTTT. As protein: CASSVATGQGSTDTQYF.

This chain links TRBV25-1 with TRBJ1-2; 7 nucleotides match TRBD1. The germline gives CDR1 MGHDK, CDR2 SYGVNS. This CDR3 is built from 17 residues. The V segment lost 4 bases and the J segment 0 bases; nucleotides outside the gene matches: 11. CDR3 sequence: CASSATGVGYSNYGYTF. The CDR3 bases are TGTGCCAGCAGTGCAACAGGGGTCGGCTACTCTAACTATGGCTACACCTTC.

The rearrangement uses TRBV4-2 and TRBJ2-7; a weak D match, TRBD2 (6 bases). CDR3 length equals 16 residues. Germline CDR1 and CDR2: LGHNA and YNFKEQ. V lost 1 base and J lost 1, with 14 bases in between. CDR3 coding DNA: TGTGCCAGCAGCCAAGGTCGCGGGAATCTTTCCTACGAGCAGTACTTC. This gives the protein CASSQGRGNLSYEQYF.

CDR3 nucleotide sequence: TGTGCCAGCAAGGACAGTGCCCCCACCGGGGAGCTGTTTTTT. It is translated as CASKDSAPTGELFF. V usage is TRBV6-4 and J usage is TRBJ2-2; possibly TRBD1 for D (6 bases). V gave up 7 bases and J gave up 4 bases, with 13 bases separating them. The CDR3 sequence is 14 residues long. Germline loops: CDR1 MRHNA, CDR2 SNTAGT.

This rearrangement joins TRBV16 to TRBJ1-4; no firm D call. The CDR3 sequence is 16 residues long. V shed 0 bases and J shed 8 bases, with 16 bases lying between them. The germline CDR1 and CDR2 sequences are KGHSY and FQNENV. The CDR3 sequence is CASSQSGRERGEKLFF. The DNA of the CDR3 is TGTGCCAGCAGCCAATCTGGGAGGGAGAGAGGAGAAAAACTGTTTTTT.

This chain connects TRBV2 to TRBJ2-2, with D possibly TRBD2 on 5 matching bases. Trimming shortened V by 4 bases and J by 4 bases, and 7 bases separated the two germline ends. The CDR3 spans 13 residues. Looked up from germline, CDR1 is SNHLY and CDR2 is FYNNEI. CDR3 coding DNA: TGTGCCAGCAGTGGGGCGGGCACCGGGGAGCTGTTTTTT. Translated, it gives CASSGAGTGELFF. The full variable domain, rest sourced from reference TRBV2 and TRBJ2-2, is EPEVTQTPSHQVTQMGQEVILRCVPISNHLYFYWYRQILGQKVEFLVSFYNNEISEKSEIFDDQFSVERPDGSNFTLKIRSTKLEDSAMYFCASSGAGTGELFFGEGSRLTVL.